This T cell receptor (beta chain) derives from a study of T cells in localized non-small cell lung cancer. Study results and limitations: A median of approximately 54 clones ranked among the top 100 in tumor appeared in adjacent lung. Tumor trailed uninvolved adjacent lung in T cell clonality, which peaked there.

In the case of this clone: Antigen unknown.

Only in-frame clones appear in the TCRdb table, and some are missing; sequencing was by immunoSEQ multiplex PCR. The repertoire holds tens of thousands of clones, more than 80% seen once, with roughly 5.4% in the top ten. The germline V gene has CDR1 KGHSH and CDR2 LQKENI. Trimming shortened V by 3 bases and J by 0 bases, and 9 bases separated the two germline ends. CDR3 length equals 15 residues. This sequence originates from a male donor older than 55 with stage II lung adenocarcinoma. The sample here was peripheral blood mononuclear cells, taken before any cancer treatment. V is TRBV18 and J is TRBJ2-1, with a possible D match to TRBD1 (5 bases). The CDR3 nucleotides are TGTGCCAGCTCACCCGGACAAGGCTCCTACAATGAGCAGTTCTTC. This codes for CASSPGQGSYNEQFF. The whole variable domain, remainder taken from reference TRBV18 and TRBJ2-1, is NAGVMQNPRHLVRRRGQEARLRCSPMKGHSHVYWYRQLPEEGLKFMVYLQKENIIDESGMPKERFSAEFPKEGPSILRIQQVVRGDSAAYFCASSPGQGSYNEQFFGPGTRLTVL.